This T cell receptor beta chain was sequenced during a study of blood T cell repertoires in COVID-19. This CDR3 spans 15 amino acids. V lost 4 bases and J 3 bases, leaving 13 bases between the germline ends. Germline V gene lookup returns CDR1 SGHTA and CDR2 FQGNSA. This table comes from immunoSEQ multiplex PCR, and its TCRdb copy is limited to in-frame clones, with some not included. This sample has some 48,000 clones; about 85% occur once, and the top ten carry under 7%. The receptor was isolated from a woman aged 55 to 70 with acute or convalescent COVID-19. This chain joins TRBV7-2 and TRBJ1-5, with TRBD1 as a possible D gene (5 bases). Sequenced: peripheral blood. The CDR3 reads CASSYGGGANQPQHF. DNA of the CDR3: TGTGCCAGCAGCTACGGGGGTGGGGCCAATCAGCCCCAGCATTTT.